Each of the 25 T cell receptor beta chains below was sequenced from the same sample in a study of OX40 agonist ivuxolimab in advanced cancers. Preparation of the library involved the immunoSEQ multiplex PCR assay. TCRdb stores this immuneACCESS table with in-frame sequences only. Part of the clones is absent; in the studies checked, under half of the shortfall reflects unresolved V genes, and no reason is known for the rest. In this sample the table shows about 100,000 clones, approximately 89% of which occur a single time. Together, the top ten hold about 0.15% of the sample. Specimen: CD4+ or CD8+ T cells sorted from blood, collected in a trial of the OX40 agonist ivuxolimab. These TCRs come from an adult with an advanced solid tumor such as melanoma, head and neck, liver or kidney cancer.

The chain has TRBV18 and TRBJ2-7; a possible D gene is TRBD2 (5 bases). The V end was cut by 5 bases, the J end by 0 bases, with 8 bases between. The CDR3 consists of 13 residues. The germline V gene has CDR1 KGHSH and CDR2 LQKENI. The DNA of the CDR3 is TGTGCCAGCTCAAACGACTACTCCTACGAGCAGTACTTC. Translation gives CASSNDYSYEQYF. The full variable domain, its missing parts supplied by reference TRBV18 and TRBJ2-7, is NAGVMQNPRHLVRRRGQEARLRCSPMKGHSHVYWYRQLPEEGLKFMVYLQKENIIDESGMPKERFSAEFPKEGPSILRIQQVVRGDSAAYFCASSNDYSYEQYFGPGTRLTVT.

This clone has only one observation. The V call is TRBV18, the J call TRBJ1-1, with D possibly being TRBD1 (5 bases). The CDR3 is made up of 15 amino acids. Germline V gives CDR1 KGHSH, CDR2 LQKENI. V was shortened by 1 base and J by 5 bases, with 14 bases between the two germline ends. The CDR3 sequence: CASSPRNPGGTEAFF. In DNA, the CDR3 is TGTGCCAGCTCACCACGGAACCCGGGGGGTACTGAAGCTTTCTTT.

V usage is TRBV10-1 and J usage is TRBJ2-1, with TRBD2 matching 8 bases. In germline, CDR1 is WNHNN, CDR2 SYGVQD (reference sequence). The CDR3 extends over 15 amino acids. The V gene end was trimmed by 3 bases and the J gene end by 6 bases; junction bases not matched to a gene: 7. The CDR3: CASSEGAGASNEQFF. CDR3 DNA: TGCGCCAGCAGTGAAGGAGCGGGAGCGAGCAATGAGCAGTTCTTC.

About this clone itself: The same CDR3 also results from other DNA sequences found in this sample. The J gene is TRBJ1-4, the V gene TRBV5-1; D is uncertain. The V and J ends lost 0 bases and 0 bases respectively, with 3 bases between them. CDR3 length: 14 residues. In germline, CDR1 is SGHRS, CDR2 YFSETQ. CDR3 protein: CASSLVATNEKLFF. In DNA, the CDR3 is TGCGCCAGCAGCTTGGTAGCAACTAATGAAAAACTGTTTTTT.

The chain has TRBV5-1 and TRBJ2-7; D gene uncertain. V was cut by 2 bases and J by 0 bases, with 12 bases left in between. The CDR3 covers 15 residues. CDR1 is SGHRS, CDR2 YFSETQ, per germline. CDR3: CASSFGGVSSYEQYF. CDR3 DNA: TGCGCCAGCAGCTTCGGTGGGGTTAGCTCCTACGAGCAGTACTTC.

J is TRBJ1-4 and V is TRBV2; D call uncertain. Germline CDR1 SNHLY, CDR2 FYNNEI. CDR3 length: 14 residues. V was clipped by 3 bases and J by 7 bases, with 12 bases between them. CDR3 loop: CASSEGRRIEKLFF. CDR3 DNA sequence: TGTGCCAGCAGTGAGGGCCGGCGGATTGAAAAACTGTTTTTT.

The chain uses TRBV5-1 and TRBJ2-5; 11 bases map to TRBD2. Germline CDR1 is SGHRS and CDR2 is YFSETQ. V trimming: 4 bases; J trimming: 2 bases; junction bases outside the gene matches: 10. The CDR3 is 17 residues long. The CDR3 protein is CASSRGSSGGPQETQYF. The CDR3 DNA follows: TGCGCCAGCAGCCGGGGGTCTAGCGGGGGGCCGCAAGAGACCCAGTACTTC.

The CDR3 bases are TGTGCCTGGAGTGTAACGGGGTTCACTGAAGCTTTCTTT. Encoded protein: CAWSVTGFTEAFF. The V gene is TRBV30, the J gene TRBJ1-1; no clear D gene. Trimming shortened V by 0 bases and J by 4 bases, and 9 bases separated the two germline ends. This CDR3 has 13 residues. The germline V gene encodes CDR1 GTSNPN and CDR2 SVGIG (reference sequence).

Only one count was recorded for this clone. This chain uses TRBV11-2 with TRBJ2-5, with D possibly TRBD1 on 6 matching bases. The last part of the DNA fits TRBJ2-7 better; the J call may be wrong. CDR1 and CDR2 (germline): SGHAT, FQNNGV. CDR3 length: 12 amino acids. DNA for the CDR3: TGTGCCAGCAGCCTGGACAGCTACGAGCAGTACTTC. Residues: CASSLDSYEQYF.

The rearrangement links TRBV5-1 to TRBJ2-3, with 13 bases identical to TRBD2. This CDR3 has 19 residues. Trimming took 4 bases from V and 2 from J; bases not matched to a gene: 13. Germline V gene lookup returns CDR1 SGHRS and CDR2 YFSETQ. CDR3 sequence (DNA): TGCGCCAGCAGCCACACTAGCGGGAGGGCCGTGTGGGTCACAGATACGCAGTATTTT. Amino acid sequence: CASSHTSGRAVWVTDTQYF.

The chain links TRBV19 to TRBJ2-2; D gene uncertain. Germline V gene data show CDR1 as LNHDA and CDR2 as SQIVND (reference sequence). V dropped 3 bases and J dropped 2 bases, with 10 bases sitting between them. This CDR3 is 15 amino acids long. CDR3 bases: TGTGCCAGTAGTATTGTGTCCCTAAACACCGGGGAGCTGTTTTTT. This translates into CASSIVSLNTGELFF.

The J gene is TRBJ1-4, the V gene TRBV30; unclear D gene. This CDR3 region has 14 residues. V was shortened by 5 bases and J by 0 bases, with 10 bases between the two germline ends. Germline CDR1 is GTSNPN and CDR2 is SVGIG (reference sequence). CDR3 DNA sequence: TGTGCCTGGGGATGGGGTGCAACTAATGAAAAACTGTTTTTT. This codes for CAWGWGATNEKLFF.

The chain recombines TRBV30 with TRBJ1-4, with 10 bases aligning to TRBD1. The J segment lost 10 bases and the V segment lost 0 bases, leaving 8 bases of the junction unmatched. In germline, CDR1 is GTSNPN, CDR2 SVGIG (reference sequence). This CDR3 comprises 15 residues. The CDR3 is CAWSVWTGGNVKLFF. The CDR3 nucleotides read TGTGCCTGGAGTGTATGGACAGGGGGGAACGTAAAACTGTTTTTT. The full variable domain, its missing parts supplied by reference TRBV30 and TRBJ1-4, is SQTIHQWPATLVQPVGSPLSLECTVEGTSNPNLYWYRQAAGRGLQLLFYSVGIGQISSEVPQNLSASRPQDRQFILSSKKLLLSDSGFYLCAWSVWTGGNVKLFFGSGTQLSVL.

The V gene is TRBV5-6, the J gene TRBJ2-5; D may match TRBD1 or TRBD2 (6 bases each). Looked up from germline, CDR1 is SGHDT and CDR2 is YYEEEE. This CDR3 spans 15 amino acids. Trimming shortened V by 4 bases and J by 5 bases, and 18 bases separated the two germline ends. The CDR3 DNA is TGTGCCAGCAGCCTGGGGGGCATCGTCAGGGAGACCCAGTACTTC. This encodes CASSLGGIVRETQYF.

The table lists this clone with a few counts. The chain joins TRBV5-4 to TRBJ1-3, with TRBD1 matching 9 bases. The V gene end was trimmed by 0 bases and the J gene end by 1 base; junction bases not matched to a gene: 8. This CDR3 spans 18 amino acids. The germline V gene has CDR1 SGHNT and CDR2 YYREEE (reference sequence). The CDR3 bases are TGTGCCAGCAGCTTGGGGGGACAGGGAAGTATTTCTGGAAACACCATATATTTT. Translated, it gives CASSLGGQGSISGNTIYF. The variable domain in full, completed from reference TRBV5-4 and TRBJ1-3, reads ETGVTQSPTHLIKTRGQQVTLRCSSQSGHNTVSWYQQALGQGPQFIFQYYREEENGRGNFPPRFSGLQFPNYSSELNVNALELDDSALYLCASSLGGQGSISGNTIYFGEGSWLTVV.

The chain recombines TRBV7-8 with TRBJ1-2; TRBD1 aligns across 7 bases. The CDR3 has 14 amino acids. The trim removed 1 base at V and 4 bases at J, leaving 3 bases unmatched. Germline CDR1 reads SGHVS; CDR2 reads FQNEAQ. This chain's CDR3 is CASSLEAGGYGYTF. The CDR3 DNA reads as TGTGCCAGCAGCTTAGAGGCAGGGGGCTATGGCTACACCTTC.

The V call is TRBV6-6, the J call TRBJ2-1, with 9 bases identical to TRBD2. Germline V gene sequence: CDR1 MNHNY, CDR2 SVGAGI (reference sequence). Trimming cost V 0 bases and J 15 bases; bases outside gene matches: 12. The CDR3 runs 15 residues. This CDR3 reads CASSYSPAGGQDGFF. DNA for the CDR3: TGTGCCAGCAGTTACTCTCCCGCGGGAGGGCAAGATGGGTTCTTC.

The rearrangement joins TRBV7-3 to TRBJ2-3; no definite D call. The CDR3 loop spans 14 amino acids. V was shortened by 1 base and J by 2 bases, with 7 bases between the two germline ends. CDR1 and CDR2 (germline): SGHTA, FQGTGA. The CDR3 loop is CASSLSSITDTQYF. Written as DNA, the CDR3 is TGTGCCAGCAGCTTAAGCTCCATCACAGATACGCAGTATTTT.

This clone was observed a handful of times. The CDR3 DNA is TGCGCCAGCAGCCCAGGTCCCGGGACAGGTGAAGCTTTCTTT. Translating gives CASSPGPGTGEAFF. This chain connects TRBV5-1 to TRBJ1-1; TRBD1 matches at 8 bases. CDR1 and CDR2 (germline): SGHRS, YFSETQ. There are 14 residues in the CDR3. Unmatched junction bases numbered 9, after V lost 4 bases and J lost 7 bases. Filled out from reference TRBV5-1 and TRBJ1-1, the complete variable domain reads KAGVTQTPRYLIKTRGQQVTLSCSPISGHRSVSWYQQTPGQGLQFLFEYFSETQRNKGNFPGRFSGRQFSNSRSEMNVSTLELGDSALYLCASSPGPGTGEAFFGQGTRLTVV.

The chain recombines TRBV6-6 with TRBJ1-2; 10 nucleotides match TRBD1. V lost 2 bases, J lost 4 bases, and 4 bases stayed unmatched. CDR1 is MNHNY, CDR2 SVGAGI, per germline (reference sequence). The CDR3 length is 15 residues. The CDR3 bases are TGTGCCAGCAGTTACAGTCGGGACAGGGGCTATGGCTACACCTTC. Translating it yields CASSYSRDRGYGYTF.

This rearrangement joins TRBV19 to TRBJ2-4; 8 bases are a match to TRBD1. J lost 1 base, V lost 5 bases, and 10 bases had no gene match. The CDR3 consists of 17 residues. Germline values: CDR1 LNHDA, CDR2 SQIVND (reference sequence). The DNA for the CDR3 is TGTGCCAGTAGTGCCAGGACAGGGATGGGGGCCAAAAACATTCAGTACTTC. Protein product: CASSARTGMGAKNIQYF.

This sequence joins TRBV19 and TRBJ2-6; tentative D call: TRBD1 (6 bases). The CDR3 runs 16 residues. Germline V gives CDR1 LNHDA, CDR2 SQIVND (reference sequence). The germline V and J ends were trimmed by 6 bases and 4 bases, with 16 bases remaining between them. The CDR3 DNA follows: TGTGCCAGTAGCAATCGCACAGGGATCGGGGCCAACGTCCTGACTTTC. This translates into CASSNRTGIGANVLTF.

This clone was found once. CDR3 protein: CASSADRSTGANVLTF. CDR3 DNA: TGTGCCAGCAGTGCCGACAGATCTACTGGGGCCAACGTCCTGACTTTC. V gene TRBV25-1 combines with J gene TRBJ2-6, with a weak D call TRBD1 (5 bases). Trimming left V 4 bases short and J 2 bases short, with 12 bases between. The CDR3 contains 16 residues. Germline lookup yields CDR1 MGHDK and CDR2 SYGVNS.

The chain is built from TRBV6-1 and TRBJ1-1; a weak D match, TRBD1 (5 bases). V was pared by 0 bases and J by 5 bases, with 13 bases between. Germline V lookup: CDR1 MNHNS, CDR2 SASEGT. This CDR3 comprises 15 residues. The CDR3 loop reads CASSEAGQGYTEAFF. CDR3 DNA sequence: TGTGCCAGCAGTGAAGCAGGGCAGGGATATACTGAAGCTTTCTTT.

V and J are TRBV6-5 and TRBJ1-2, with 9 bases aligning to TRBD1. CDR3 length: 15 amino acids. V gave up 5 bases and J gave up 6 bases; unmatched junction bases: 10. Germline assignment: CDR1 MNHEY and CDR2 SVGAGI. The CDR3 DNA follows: TGTGCCAGCAGTAACAGGGGGCGGCTTAGCCATGGCTACACCTTC. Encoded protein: CASSNRGRLSHGYTF.